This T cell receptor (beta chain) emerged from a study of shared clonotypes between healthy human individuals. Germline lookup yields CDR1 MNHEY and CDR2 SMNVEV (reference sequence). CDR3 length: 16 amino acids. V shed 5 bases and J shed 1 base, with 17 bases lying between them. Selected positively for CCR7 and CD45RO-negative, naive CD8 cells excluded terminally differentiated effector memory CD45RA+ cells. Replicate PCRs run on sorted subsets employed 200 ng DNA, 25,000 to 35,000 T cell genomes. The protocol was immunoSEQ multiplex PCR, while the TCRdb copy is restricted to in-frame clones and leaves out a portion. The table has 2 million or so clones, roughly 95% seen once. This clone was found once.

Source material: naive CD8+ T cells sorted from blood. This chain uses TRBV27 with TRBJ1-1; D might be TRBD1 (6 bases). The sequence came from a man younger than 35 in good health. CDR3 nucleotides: TGTGCCAGCAGTCCCCTACCTGGACAGAGGAACACTGAAGCTTTCTTT. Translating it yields CASSPLPGQRNTEAFF.